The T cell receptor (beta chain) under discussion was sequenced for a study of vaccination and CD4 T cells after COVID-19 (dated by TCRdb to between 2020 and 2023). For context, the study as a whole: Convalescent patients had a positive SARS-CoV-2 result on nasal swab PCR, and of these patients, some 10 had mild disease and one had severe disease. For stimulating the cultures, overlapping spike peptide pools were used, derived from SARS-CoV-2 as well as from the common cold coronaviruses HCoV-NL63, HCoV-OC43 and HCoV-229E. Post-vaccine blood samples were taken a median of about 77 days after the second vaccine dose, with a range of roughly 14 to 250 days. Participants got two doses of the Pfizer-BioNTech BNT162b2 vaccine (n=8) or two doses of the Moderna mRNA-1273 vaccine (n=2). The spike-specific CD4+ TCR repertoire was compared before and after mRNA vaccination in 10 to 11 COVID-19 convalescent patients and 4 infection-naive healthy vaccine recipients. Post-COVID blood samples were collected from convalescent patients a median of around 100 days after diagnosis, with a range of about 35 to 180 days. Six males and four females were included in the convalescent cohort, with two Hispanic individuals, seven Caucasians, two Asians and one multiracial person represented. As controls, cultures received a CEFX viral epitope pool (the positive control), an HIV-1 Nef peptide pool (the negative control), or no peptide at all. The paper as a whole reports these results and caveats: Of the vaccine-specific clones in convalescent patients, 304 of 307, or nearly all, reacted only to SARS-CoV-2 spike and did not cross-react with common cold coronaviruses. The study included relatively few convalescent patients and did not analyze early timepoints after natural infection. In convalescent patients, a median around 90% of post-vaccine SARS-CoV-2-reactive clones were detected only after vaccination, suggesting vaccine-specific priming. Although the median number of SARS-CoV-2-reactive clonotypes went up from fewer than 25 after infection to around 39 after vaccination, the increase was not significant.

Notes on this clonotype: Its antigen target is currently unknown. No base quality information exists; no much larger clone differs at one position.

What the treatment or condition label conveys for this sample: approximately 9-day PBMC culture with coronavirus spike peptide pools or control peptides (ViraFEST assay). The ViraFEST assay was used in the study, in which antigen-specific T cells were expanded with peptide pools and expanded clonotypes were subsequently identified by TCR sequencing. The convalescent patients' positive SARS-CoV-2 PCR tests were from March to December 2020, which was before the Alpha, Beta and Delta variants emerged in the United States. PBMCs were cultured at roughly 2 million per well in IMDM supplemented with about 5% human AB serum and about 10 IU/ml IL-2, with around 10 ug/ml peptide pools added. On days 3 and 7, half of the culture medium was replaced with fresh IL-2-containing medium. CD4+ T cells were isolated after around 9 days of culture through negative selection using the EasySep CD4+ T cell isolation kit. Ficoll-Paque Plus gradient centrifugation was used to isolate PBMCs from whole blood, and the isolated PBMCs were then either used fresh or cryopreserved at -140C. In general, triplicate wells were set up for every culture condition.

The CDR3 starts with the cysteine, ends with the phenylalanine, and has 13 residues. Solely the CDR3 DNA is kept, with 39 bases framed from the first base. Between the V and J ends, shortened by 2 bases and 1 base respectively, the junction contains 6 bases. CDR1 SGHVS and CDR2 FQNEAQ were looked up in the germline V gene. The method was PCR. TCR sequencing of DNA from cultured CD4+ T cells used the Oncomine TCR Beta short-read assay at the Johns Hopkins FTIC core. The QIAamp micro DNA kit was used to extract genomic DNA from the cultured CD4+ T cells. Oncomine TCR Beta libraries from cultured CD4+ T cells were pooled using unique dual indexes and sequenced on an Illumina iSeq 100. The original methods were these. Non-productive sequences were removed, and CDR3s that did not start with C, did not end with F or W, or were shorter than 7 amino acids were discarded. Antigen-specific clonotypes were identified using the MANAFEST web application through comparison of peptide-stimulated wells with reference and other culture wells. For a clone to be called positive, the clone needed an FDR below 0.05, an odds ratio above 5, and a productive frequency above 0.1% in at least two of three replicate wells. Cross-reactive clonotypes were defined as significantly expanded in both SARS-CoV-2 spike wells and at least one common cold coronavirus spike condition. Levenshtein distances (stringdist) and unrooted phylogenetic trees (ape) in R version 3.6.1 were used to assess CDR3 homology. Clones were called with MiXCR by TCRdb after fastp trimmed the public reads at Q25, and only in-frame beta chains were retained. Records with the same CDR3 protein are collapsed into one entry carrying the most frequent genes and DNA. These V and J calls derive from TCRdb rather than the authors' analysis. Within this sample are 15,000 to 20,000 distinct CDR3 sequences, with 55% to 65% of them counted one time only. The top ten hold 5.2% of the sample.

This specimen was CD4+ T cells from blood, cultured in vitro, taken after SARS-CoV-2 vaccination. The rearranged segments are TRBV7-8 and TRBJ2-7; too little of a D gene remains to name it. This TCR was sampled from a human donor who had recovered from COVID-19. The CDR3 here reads CASSLLRSYEQYF. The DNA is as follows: TGTGCCAGCAGCTTATTGAGGTCCTACGAGCAGTACTTC.